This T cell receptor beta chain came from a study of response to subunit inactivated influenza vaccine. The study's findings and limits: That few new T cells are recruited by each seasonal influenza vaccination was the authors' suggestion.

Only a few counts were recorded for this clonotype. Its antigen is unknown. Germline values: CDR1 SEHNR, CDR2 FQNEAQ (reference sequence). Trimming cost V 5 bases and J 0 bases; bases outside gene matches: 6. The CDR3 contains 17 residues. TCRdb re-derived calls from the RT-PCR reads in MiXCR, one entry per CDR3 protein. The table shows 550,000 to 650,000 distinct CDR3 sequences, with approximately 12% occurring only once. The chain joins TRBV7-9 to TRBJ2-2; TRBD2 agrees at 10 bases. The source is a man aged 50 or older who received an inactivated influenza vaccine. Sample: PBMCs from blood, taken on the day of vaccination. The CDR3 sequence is CASSTPSGGANTGELFF. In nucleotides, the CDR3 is TGTGCCAGCAGCACCCCTAGCGGGGGCGCGAACACCGGGGAGCTGTTTTTT.